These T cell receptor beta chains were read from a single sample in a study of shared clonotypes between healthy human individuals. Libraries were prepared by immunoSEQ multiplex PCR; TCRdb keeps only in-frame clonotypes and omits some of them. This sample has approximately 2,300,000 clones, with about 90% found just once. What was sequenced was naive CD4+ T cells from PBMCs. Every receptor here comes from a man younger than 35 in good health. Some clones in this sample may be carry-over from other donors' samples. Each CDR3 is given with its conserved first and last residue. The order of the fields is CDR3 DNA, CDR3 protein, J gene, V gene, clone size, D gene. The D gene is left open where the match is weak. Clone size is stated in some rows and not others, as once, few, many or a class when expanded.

CDR3nt: TGTGCCAGCAGTTTTAGGGGGACAGGGGTTAACTATGGCTACACCTTC
CDR3aa: CASSFRGTGVNYGYTF
j_gene: TRBJ1-2
v_gene: TRBV28
abundance: NA
d_gene: TRBD1

CDR3nt: TGTGCCAGCAGCTCGAAATTCGGCAGGGGTGGCAATCAGCCCCAGCATTTT
CDR3aa: CASSSKFGRGGNQPQHF
j_gene: TRBJ1-5
v_gene: TRBV28
abundance: NA
d_gene: NA

CDR3nt: TGTGCCAGCAGCGTAGGGATCACGAGGGATGAGCAGTTCTTC
CDR3aa: CASSVGITRDEQFF
j_gene: TRBJ2-1
v_gene: TRBV9
abundance: NA
d_gene: NA

CDR3nt: TGTGCCAGCAGTTTTCTGTCGCCCGGGGGAAGAACTGAAGCTTTCTTT
CDR3aa: CASSFLSPGGRTEAFF
j_gene: TRBJ1-1
v_gene: TRBV27
abundance: once
d_gene: NA

CDR3nt: TGTGCCAGCAGCCTCATAGGGGTCAACACTGAAGCTTTCTTT
CDR3aa: CASSLIGVNTEAFF
j_gene: TRBJ1-1
v_gene: TRBV9
abundance: few
d_gene: NA

CDR3nt: TGTGCCATCAGTGAAGGGGGAACTAGCGGTTCACAAGAGACCCAGTACTTC
CDR3aa: CAISEGGTSGSQETQYF
j_gene: TRBJ2-5
v_gene: TRBV10-3
abundance: NA
d_gene: TRBD2

CDR3nt: TGCGCCAGCGGATACGGACAGGGGGCTCGCGGCTACACCTTC
CDR3aa: CASGYGQGARGYTF
j_gene: TRBJ1-2
v_gene: TRBV5-1
abundance: NA
d_gene: TRBD1

CDR3nt: TGTGCCAGCAGTTTATCAGGGAAGGGGAACACTGAAGCTTTCTTT
CDR3aa: CASSLSGKGNTEAFF
j_gene: TRBJ1-1
v_gene: TRBV28
abundance: NA
d_gene: NA

CDR3nt: TGTGCCAGCAGTGTCGGGGTAGTATGGCAGCCCCAGCATTTT
CDR3aa: CASSVGVVWQPQHF
j_gene: TRBJ1-5
v_gene: TRBV28
abundance: NA
d_gene: NA

CDR3nt: TGTGCCAGCAGTCGAACCGGGACACAGAGAGAATATGGCTACACCTTC
CDR3aa: CASSRTGTQREYGYTF
j_gene: TRBJ1-2
v_gene: TRBV28
abundance: NA
d_gene: NA

CDR3nt: TGTGCCAGTAGTGGCCGGGACAGGGGTTTGGCTTTCTTT
CDR3aa: CASSGRDRGLAFF
j_gene: TRBJ1-1
v_gene: TRBV19
abundance: NA
d_gene: TRBD1

CDR3nt: TGTGCCAGCAGCTCCCCGGGGAACGAGCAGTACTTC
CDR3aa: CASSSPGNEQYF
j_gene: TRBJ2-7
v_gene: TRBV7-6
abundance: NA
d_gene: NA

CDR3nt: TGTGCCAGCAGCTCCACCGGGACAGGGGGCTCCCAGTACTTC
CDR3aa: CASSSTGTGGSQYF
j_gene: TRBJ2-5
v_gene: TRBV7-2
abundance: NA
d_gene: TRBD1